This TCR beta chain was sequenced during a study of control samples from healthy donors and cancer patients. Clones were sequenced by immunoSEQ multiplex PCR, and TCRdb holds only the in-frame ones, with some missing. The sample yields roughly 95,000 clones, 88% seen once. Germline V gene sequence: CDR1 MGHRA, CDR2 YSYEKL. V lost 6 bases, J lost 7 bases, and 7 bases stayed unmatched. The CDR3 consists of 14 residues. The sequenced sample was blood. J is TRBJ1-3 and V is TRBV4-1, with 9 bases matching TRBD1. This receptor was obtained from a man aged 25 to 45 in good health. The CDR3 region has the DNA TGCGCCAGCAGACCCGGGACAGGGCTGAACACCATATATTTT. Translation: CASRPGTGLNTIYF.